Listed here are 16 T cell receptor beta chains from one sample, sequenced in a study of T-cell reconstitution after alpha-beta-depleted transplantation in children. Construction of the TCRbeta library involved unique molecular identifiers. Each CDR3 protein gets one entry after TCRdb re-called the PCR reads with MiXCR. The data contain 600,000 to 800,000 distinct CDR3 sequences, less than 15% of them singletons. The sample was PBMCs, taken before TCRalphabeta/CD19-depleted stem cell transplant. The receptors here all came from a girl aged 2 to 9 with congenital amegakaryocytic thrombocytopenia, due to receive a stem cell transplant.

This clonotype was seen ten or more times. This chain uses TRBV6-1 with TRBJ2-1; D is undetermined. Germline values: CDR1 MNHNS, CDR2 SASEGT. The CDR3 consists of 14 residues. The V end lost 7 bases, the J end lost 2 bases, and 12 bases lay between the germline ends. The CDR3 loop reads CASKRLETYNEQFF. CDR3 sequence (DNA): TGTGCCAGCAAGAGACTGGAAACCTACAATGAGCAGTTCTTC.

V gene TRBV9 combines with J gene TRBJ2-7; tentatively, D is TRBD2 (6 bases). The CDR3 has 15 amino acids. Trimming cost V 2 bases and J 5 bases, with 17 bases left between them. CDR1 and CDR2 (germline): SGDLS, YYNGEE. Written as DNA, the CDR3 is TGTGCCAGCAGCGTCCGGGACTCCCCGAACCACGAGCAGTACTTC. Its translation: CASSVRDSPNHEQYF. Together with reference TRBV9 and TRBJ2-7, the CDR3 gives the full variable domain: DSGVTQTPKHLITATGQRVTLRCSPRSGDLSVYWYQQSLDQGLQFLIQYYNGEERAKGNILERFSAQQFPDLHSELNLSSLELGDSALYFCASSVRDSPNHEQYFGPGTRLTVT.

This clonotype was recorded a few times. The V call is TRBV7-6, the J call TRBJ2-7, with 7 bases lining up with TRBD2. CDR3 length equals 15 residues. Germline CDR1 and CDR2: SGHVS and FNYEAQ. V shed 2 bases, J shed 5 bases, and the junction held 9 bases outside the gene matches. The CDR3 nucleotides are TGTGCCAGCAGCTTAATCGCTGGCGGGAGAGACGAGCAGTACTTC. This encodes CASSLIAGGRDEQYF.

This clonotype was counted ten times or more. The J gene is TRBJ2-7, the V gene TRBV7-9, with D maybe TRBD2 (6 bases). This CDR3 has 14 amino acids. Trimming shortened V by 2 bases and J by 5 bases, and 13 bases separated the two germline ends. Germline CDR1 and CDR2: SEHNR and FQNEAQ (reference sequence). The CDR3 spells CASSLKLASHEQYF. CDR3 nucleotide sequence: TGTGCCAGCAGCTTAAAACTAGCAAGCCACGAGCAGTACTTC.

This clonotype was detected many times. CDR3 DNA sequence: TGTGCCAGCGACGGGTACAATGAGCAGTTCTTC. Translated: CASDGYNEQFF. The V and J genes are TRBV28 and TRBJ2-1, with unresolved D. In germline, CDR1 is MDHEN, CDR2 SYDVKM. This CDR3 has 11 residues. V lost 8 bases, J lost 4 bases, and 6 bases lay in between.

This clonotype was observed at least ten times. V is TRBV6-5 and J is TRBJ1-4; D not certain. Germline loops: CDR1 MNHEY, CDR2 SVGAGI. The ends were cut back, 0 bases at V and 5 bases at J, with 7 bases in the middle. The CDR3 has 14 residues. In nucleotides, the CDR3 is TGTGCCAGCAGTTACTCGGGAGGGAATGAAAAACTGTTTTTT. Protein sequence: CASSYSGGNEKLFF.

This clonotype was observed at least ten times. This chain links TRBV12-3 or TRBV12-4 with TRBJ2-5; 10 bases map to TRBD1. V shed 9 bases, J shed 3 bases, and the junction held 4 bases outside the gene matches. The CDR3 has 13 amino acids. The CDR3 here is CASRGQGEETQYF. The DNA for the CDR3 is TGTGCCAGTCGAGGACAGGGGGAAGAGACCCAGTACTTC.

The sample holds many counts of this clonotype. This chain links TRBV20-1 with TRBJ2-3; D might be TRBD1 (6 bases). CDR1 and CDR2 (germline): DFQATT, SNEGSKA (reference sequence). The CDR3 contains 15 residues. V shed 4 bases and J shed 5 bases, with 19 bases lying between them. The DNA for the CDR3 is TGCAGTGCTAACCGGGTACAGGGCCCGGGAGATACGCAGTATTTT. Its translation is CSANRVQGPGDTQYF.

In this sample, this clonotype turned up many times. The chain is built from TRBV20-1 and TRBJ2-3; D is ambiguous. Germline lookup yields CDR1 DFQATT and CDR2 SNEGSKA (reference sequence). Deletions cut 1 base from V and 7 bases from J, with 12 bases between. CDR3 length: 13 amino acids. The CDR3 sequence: CSARVVRRNTQYF. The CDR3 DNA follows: TGCAGTGCTAGAGTGGTGCGGCGAAATACGCAGTATTTT.

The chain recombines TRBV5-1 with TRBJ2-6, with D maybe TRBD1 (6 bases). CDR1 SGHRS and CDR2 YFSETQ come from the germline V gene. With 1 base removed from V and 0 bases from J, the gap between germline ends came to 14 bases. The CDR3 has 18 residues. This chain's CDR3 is CASSLTTGYRSGANVLTF. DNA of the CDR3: TGCGCCAGCAGCTTGACCACAGGGTATCGCTCTGGGGCCAACGTCCTGACTTTC.

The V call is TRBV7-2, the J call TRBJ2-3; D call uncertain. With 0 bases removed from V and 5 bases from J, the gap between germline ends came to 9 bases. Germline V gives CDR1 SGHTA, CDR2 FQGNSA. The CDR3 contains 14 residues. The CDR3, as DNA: TGTGCCAGCAGCTTAGCCGCTTTGGGAGATACGCAGTATTTT. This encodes CASSLAALGDTQYF.

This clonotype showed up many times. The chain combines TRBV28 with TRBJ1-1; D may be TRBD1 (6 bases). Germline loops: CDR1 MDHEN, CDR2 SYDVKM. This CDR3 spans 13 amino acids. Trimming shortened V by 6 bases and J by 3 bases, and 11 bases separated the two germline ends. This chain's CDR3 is CASSNGTYTEAFF. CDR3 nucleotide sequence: TGTGCCAGCAGCAATGGGACATACACTGAAGCTTTCTTT.

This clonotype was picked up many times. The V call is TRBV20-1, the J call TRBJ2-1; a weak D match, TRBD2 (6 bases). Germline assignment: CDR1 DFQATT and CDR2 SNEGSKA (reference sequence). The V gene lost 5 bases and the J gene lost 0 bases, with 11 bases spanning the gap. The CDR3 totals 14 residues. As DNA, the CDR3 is TGCAGTGCTTTTACCGGGAGCTCCTACAATGAGCAGTTCTTC. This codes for CSAFTGSSYNEQFF.

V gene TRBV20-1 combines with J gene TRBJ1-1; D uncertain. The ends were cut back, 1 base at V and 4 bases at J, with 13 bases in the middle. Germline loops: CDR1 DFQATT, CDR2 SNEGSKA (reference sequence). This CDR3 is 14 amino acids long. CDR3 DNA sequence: TGCAGTGCTAGAGTTACGGGGTCGGCCACTGAAGCTTTCTTT. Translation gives CSARVTGSATEAFF.

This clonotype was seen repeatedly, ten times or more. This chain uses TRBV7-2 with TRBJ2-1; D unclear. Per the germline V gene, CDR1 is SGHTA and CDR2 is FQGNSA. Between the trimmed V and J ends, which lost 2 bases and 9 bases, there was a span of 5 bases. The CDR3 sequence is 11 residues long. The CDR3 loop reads CASSLSAEQFF. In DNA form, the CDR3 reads TGTGCCAGCAGCTTAAGTGCTGAGCAGTTCTTC.

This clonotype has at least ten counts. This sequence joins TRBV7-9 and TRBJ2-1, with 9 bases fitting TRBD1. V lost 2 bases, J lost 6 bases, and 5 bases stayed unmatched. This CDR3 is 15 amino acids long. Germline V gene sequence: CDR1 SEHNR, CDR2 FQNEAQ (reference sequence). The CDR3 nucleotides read TGTGCCAGCAGCTTAAAGGACAGGGGCGTCAATGAGCAGTTCTTC. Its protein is CASSLKDRGVNEQFF.